A single sample gave rise to the 10 T cell receptor beta chains below, sequenced in a study of OX40 agonist ivuxolimab in advanced cancers. TCRdb's copy holds only in-frame clones and misses some; the assay was immunoSEQ multiplex PCR. The sample has tens of thousands of clones; around 90% are singletons. Sequenced here: CD4+ or CD8+ T cells sorted from blood, sampled in a trial of the OX40 agonist ivuxolimab. These receptors all come from an adult with an advanced solid tumor such as melanoma, head and neck, liver or kidney cancer.

This sequence joins TRBV28 and TRBJ1-5; TRBD1 is a possible D gene (5 bases). Trimming removed 5 bases at V and 3 bases at J, with 14 bases between. The CDR3 extends over 15 amino acids. Germline-derived CDR1 and CDR2 are MDHEN and SYDVKM. CDR3 protein: CASSPVGADNQPQHF. As DNA, the CDR3 is TGTGCCAGCAGTCCCGTAGGGGCAGACAATCAGCCCCAGCATTTT. The full variable domain, its missing parts supplied by reference TRBV28 and TRBJ1-5, is DVKVTQSSRYLVKRTGEKVFLECVQDMDHENMFWYRQDPGLGLRLIYFSYDVKMKEKGDIPEGYSVSREKKERFSLILESASTNQTSMYLCASSPVGADNQPQHFGDGTRLSIL.

The chain joins TRBV11-2 to TRBJ2-5; D ambiguous. The germline gives CDR1 SGHAT, CDR2 FQNNGV. Trimming shortened V by 3 bases and J by 5 bases, and 10 bases separated the two germline ends. CDR3 length: 13 amino acids. CDR3 nucleotides: TGTGCCAGCAGCTTCCTCTATGCGGAGACCCAGTACTTC. Protein sequence: CASSFLYAETQYF.

The V call is TRBV7-9, the J call TRBJ2-1; D is ambiguous. CDR1 and CDR2 from the germline V gene are SEHNR and FQNEAQ (reference sequence). V was clipped by 5 bases and J by 9 bases, with 14 bases between them. The CDR3 has 13 residues. This CDR3 is CASSKSARVEQFF. CDR3 sequence (DNA): TGTGCCAGCAGCAAATCGGCGAGAGTTGAGCAGTTCTTC.

This clone has more than one count but fewer than ten. The genes are TRBV10-3 and TRBJ2-7; TRBD1 agrees at 7 bases. The CDR3 has 13 residues. Per the germline V gene, CDR1 is ENHRY and CDR2 is SYGVKD. The trim removed 6 bases at V and 2 bases at J, leaving 4 bases unmatched. This chain's CDR3 is CAIRSGGAYEQYF. The CDR3 DNA reads TGTGCCATCAGATCAGGGGGAGCCTACGAGCAGTACTTC.

The CDR3 is CSVERAGELFF. Here the CDR3 DNA reads TGCAGCGTTGAGAGGGCCGGGGAGCTGTTTTTT. The gene calls are TRBV29-1 and TRBJ2-2; TRBD2 might be the D (5 bases). Germline lookup yields CDR1 SQVTM and CDR2 ANQGSEA. CDR3 length: 11 residues. Trimming cost V 3 bases and J 6 bases, with 5 bases left between them.

The rearrangement links TRBV6-1 to TRBJ2-7; D possibly corresponds to TRBD1 (5 bases). CDR1 is MNHNS, CDR2 SASEGT, per germline. V was pared by 5 bases and J by 1 base, with 12 bases between. CDR3 length: 14 amino acids. CDR3 sequence reads: CASSLSAGSYEQYF. CDR3 in DNA: TGTGCCAGCAGTCTCTCAGCAGGGTCCTACGAGCAGTACTTC.

This sequence joins TRBV5-6 and TRBJ1-3, with D uncertain. The germline V and J ends were trimmed by 0 bases and 0 bases, with 10 bases remaining between them. The CDR3 is 16 amino acids. Germline V CDR1 and CDR2: SGHDT, YYEEEE. The CDR3 region is CASSLERGASGNTIYF. The CDR3 nucleotides are TGTGCCAGCAGCTTGGAGAGAGGCGCCTCTGGAAACACCATATATTTT.

This chain joins TRBV10-3 and TRBJ1-2; possible D gene TRBD1, 6 bases. This CDR3 has 14 residues. Germline CDR1 ENHRY, CDR2 SYGVKD. V dropped 3 bases and J dropped 7 bases, with 15 bases sitting between them. The CDR3 loop is CAISEARGALGYTF. The CDR3 DNA reads as TGTGCCATCAGTGAAGCGAGGGGGGCGCTTGGCTACACCTTC.

This clone was observed a handful of times. This chain links TRBV7-6 with TRBJ1-1; D unclear. In germline, CDR1 is SGHVS, CDR2 FNYEAQ. Trimming removed 5 bases from V and 1 base from J, with 5 bases in between. There are 12 residues in the CDR3. CDR3 amino acids: CASSQQNTEAFF. The CDR3 DNA follows: TGTGCCAGCAGCCAGCAGAACACTGAAGCTTTCTTT.

The chain is built from TRBV28 and TRBJ1-2; 9 bases match TRBD1. The CDR3 spans 12 residues. The germline gives CDR1 MDHEN, CDR2 SYDVKM. After removal of 7 bases from V and 6 bases from J, the junction contained 3 bases not matched to a gene. CDR3 amino acids: CASMGQGNGYTF. The DNA for the CDR3 is TGTGCCAGCATGGGACAGGGAAATGGCTACACCTTC.